This T cell receptor (beta chain) was sequenced for a study of Ad26.COV2.S vaccination and SARS-CoV-2 variants. About the research overall: Doses of Ad26.COV2.S were injected into muscle once or twice, 56 days apart.

Whole-study findings and limits: Comparable non-spike TCR breadth was observed in vaccine and placebo recipients.

Profiled with immunoSEQ multiplex PCR; TCRdb holds only in-frame clones, not every one. The table lists hundreds of thousands of clones, about 88% of them singletons. About this clone: Its specificity is unknown.

This CDR3 is 15 amino acids long. The V end lost 6 bases, the J end lost 0 bases, and 12 bases lay between the germline ends. CDR1 is MGHDK, CDR2 SYGVNS, per germline. Treatment of the sample: around 19 received Ad26.COV2.S at low or high dose, single or two shots; 5 received placebo; per-sample allocation not given. Material that was analyzed had been drawn on day 63 after the first vaccine or placebo injection. Boston hosted the donor, who was an adult aged 18-55 years. The sample in question was peripheral blood, obtained in a trial of Ad26.COV2.S vaccine versus placebo. The clonotype was recovered from a person aged 18-65 years who received the Ad26.COV2.S COVID-19 vaccine or a placebo. The V and J genes are TRBV25-1 and TRBJ1-3; TRBD1 is a possible D gene (5 bases). The DNA for the CDR3 is TGTGCCAGCAGGACAACAGGATCCTCTGGAAACACCATATATTTT. It is translated as CASRTTGSSGNTIYF.